This T cell receptor beta chain derives from a study of shared clonotypes between healthy human individuals (dated by TCRdb to the early 2020s). Concerning the study at large: The cohort included a few men and a couple of women between 18 and 49 years of age. For each donor, CD4 naive and CD4 memory were each run on three plates, CD8 naive on two plates, and CD8 memory on one plate. To increase sequencing depth and limit assay-specific biases, different laboratories used diverse techniques to prepare libraries and sequence TCR repertoires. Per donor, leukapheresis produced somewhere between about 0.8 and 9 billion PBMCs. Blood TCR repertoires of five healthy adults were deeply sequenced to estimate repertoire size and the extent of clonotype sharing between individuals. Broader findings and caveats from the paper: Pairwise subsampling indicated that sequencing depth was expected to affect the degree of clonotype sharing among donors. Sampling was limited to blood, and TCR repertoires in tissue likely differ from TCR repertoires in blood. Compared with non-shared clonotypes, the clonotypes found in all four sorted-subset donors had higher generation probabilities. The small number of donors limited the genetic and exposure-history diversity represented. Estimated clonotype richness was generally larger for naive than for memory subsets. Sharing across several donors was observed for approximately 4.6% of naive CD4, 3% to 3.5% of naive CD8, 2% to 2.5% of memory CD4, and 0.4% of memory CD8 clonotypes. Rarefaction of sorted-subset datasets indicated incomplete sequencing despite the large sequencing depth.

Comments on this clone: Its antigen is unknown. The record has no base qualities; no much larger clone is one base away.

The CDR3 sequence holds 17 residues, the cysteine and phenylalanine included. Kept here is only the CDR3 DNA, which spans 51 bases and is read in frame from base 1. Taken from the germline V gene (reference sequence), the CDR1 and CDR2 loops are LNHDA and SQIVND. V and J are truncated by 5 bases and 0 bases respectively, leaving an intervening sequence of 14 bases. For the CD8 naive samples, CD45RO-negative cells were positively selected for CCR7, yielding a CD45RA+CCR7+ population from which TemRA cells were excluded. Healthy HIV-negative adults with no recently reported acute infections or vaccinations were included as donors. Every donor was a Caucasian adult residing in Nashville, Tennessee, USA. After blood collection by leukapheresis, PBMCs were isolated using Ficoll-Histopaque density gradient centrifugation and then cryopreserved in the vapor phase of liquid nitrogen. Analytical flow cytometry was used to check the purity and quantity of every magnetically sorted T cell population. From each sorted fraction, genomic DNA was isolated and quantified by UV absorbance on a Nanodrop 2000c.

Using the deep immunoSEQ assay, TCR CDR3 regions were amplified from genomic DNA by multiplex PCR. Extracted genomic DNA from each cell subset was spread evenly across all wells of several immunoSEQ 96-well plates, with each plate serving as a replicate. For sorted subsets, each replicate PCR was loaded with approximately 200 ng genomic DNA, equivalent to 25,000 to 35,000 T cell genomes. Purified libraries were measured with a Qubit 3.0 fluorometer, size-checked on a Bioanalyzer 2100, and measured again with the KAPA Library Quantification kit. A separate single-read 150-cycle Illumina NextSeq 550 flow cell was used to sequence each immunoSEQ 96-well plate. The original methods were these. Because only junctional sequences without quality scores were contained in the immunoSEQ output, filtering matching that applied to full-length reads could not be performed. Sequences were annotated with PyIR, a Python wrapper for IgBLAST v1.9, and V/J genes and CDR3 were assigned using IMGT germline references. Reads with weak V/J assignments (E-value above 1e-6), missing CDR3, stop codons, out-of-frame junctions, or ambiguous translated residues were removed. A V3J clonotype was defined by an identical inferred V gene, J gene, and CDR3 amino acid sequence. Percentage overlap between repertoires was computed as shared unique clonotypes divided by the size of the smaller repertoire. Richness of each repertoire was evaluated using RTK rarefaction, the Chao1 estimator, and Recon v2.1 estimates of unobserved clonotypes. OLGA was used to compute generation probabilities for all TCRbeta clonotypes that the gDNA method yielded from a handful of donors. The clones in this table, taken by TCRdb from immuneACCESS, are in-frame only. Not every clone is retained; where verified, under half of the shortfall comes from an unresolved V gene, and the cause of the rest is unknown. D and trimming come from the DNA, and the V and J calls and clone size come from that table. The sample profile shows about 2.2 million clones; around 95% of them were found once. Approximately 1.6% of the sample goes to the ten largest clones.

Sample: naive CD8+ T cells from PBMCs. Taken with the paper, the label for cell subset or site translates to: CD45RA+CCR7+. The sequence links TRBV19 to TRBJ2-6, with an unclear D gene assignment. The clonotype comes from a young man in good health. Some clones in this sample may be carry-over from other donors' samples. DNA sequence: TGTGCCAGTAGTTTATCTGGGATTTACTCTGGGGCCAACGTCCTGACTTTC. It encodes CASSLSGIYSGANVLTF.